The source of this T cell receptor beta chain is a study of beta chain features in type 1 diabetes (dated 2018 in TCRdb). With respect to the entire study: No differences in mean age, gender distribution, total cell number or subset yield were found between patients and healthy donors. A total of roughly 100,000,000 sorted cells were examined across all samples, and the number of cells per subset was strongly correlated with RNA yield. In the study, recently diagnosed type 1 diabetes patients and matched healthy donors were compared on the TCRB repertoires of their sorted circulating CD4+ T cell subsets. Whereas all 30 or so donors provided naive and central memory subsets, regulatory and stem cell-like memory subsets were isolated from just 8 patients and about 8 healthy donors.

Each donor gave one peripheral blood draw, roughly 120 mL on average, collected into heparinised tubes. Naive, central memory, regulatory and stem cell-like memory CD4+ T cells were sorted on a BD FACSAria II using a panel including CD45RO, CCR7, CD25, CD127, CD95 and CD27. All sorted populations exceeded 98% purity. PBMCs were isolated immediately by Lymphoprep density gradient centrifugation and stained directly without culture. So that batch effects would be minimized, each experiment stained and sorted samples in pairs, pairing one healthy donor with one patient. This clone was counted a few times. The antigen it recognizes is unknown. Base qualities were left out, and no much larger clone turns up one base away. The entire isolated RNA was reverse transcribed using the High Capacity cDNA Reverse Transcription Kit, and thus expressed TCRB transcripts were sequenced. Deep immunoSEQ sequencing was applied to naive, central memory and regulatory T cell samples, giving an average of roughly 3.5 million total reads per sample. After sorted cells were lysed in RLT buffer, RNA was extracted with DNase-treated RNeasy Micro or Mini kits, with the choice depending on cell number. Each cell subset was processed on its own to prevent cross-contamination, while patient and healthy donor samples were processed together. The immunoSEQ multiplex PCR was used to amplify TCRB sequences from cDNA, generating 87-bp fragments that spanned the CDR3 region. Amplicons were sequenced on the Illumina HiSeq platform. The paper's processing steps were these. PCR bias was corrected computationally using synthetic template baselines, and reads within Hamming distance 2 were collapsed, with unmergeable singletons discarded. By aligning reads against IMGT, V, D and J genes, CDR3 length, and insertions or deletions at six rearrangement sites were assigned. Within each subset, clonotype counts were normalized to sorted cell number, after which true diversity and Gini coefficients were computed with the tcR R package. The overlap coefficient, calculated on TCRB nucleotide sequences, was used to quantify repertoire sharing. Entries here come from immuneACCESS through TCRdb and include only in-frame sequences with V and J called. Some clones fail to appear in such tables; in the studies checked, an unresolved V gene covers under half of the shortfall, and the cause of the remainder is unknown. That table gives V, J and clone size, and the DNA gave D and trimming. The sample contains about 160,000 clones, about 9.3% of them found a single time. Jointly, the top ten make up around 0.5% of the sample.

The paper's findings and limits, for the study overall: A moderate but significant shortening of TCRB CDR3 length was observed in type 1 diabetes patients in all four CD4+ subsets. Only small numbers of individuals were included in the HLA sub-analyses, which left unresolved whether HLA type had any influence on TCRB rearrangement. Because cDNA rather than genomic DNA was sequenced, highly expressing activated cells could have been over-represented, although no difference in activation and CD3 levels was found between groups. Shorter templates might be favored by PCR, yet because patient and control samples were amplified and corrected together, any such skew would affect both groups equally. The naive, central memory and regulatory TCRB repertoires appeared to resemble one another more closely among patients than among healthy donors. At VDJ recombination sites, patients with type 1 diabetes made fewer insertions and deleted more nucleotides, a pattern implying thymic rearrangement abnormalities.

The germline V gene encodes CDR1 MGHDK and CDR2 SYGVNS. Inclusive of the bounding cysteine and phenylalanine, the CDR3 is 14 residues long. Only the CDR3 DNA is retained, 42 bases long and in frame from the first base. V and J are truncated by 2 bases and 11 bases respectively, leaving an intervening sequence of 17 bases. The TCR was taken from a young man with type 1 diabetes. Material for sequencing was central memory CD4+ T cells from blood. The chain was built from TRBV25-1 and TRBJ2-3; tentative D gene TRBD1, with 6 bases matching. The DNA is TGTGCCAGCAGTGAACAGGGGACCGGTCAGGGGCAGTATTTT. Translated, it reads CASSEQGTGQGQYF. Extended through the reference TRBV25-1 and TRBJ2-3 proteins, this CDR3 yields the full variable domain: EADIYQTPRYLVIGTGKKITLECSQTMGHDKMYWYQQDPGMELHLIHYSYGVNSTEKGDLSSESTVSRIRTEHFPLTLESARPSHTSQYLCASSEQGTGQGQYFGPGTRLTVL.